This T cell receptor (beta chain) was sequenced during a study of human T cells and chemical hapten exposure. One entry per CDR3 protein results from TCRdb running MiXCR on the RACE reads. The repertoire holds approximately 180,000 distinct CDR3 sequences, around 30% seen once, with roughly 3% in the top ten. Time point specified: pre-sensitization, week 0. The treatment is: therapeutic diphenylcyclopropenone sensitization with weekly scalp DPC. This sample comprised whole blood, obtained in connection with sensitization to the hapten diphenylcyclopropenone (DPC). The sequence derives from a woman in her thirties with alopecia areata. Some clones in this sample may be carry-over from other donors' samples.

The DNA of the CDR3 is TGCAGTGCCCGGGGGCTTCTAGGGAACGAGCGCAATCAGCCCCAGCATTTT. Its translation is CSARGLLGNERNQPQHF. The chain has TRBV20-1 and TRBJ1-5; tentatively, D is TRBD1 (6 bases). Germline V lookup: CDR1 DFQATT, CDR2 SNEGSKA (reference sequence). Trimming left V 6 bases short and J 2 bases short, with 23 bases between. The CDR3 is made up of 17 amino acids.